This T cell receptor (beta chain) derives from a study of blood T cells in healthy people across ages. For the second PCR, which ran for about 6 to 12 cycles, a sample-barcoded 5' primer and a J-beta primer mix were used. Using its own MiXCR run on the 5' RACE reads, TCRdb lists one record per CDR3 protein. The table has roughly 930,000 distinct CDR3 sequences, roughly 48% seen once. This CDR3 comprises 18 residues. Germline CDR1 PRHDT, CDR2 FYEKMQ (reference sequence). Trimming at V came to 0 bases and at J to 7 bases, leaving 9 bases not matched to a gene. This chain connects TRBV13 to TRBJ2-2; 12 bases agree with TRBD1. This clonotype was obtained from a man aged 30-40 years in good health. The sequenced sample was blood. CDR3 amino acids: CASSLGGTGGVRVGELFF. The DNA for the CDR3 is TGTGCCAGCAGCTTAGGAGGGACAGGGGGCGTTCGAGTCGGGGAGCTGTTTTTT.